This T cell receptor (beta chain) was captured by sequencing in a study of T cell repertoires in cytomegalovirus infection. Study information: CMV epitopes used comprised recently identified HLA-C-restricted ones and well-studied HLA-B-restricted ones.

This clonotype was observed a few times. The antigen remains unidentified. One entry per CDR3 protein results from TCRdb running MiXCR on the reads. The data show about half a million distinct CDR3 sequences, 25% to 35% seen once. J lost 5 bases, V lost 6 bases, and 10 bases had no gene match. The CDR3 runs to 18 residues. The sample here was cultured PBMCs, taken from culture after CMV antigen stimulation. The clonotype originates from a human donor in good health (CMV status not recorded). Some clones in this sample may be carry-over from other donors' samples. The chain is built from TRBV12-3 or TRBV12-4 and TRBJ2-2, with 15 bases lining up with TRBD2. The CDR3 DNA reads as TGTGCCAGCAGACCCGGACTAGCGGGAGGGCCAGATACCGGGGAGCTGTTTTTT. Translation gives CASRPGLAGGPDTGELFF.